This TCR beta chain was found in a study of monozygotic twins with inflammatory bowel disease. TCRdb re-analyzed the 5' RACE reads; it lists each CDR3 protein once, without DNA. Recorded here are fewer than 550,000 distinct CDR3 sequences; the top ten clones represent more than 2%. For every donor, one blood sample of approximately 2.5 ml was drawn. CDR3 length equals 14 residues. The source is a human donor with ulcerative colitis or Crohn's disease, or a healthy co-twin of an affected twin (not recorded which). The chain couples TRBV12-3 or TRBV12-4 to TRBJ2-7; checking the TCRdb D call of TRBD1 is not possible without DNA. Sequenced material: blood. The CDR3 loop is CASSYDRALSEQYF.